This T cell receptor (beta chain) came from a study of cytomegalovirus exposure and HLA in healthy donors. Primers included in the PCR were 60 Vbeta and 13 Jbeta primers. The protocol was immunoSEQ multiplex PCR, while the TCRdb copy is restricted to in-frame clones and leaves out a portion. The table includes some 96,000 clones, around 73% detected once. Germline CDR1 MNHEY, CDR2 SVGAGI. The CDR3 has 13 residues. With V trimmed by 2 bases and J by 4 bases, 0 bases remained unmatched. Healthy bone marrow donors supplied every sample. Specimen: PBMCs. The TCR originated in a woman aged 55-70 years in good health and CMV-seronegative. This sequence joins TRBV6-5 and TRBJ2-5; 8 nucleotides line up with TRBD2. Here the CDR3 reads CASSYREGETQYF. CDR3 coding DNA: TGTGCCAGCAGTTACCGGGAGGGAGAGACCCAGTACTTC.